Here is one T cell receptor (beta chain) with its context. The antigen remains undetermined. Deletions cut 5 bases from V and 2 bases from J, with 17 bases between. The CDR3 runs to 16 residues. The germline gives CDR1 PRHDT, CDR2 FYEKMQ (reference sequence). This entry comes from a study of shared clonotypes between healthy human individuals. Findings of the study overall: At large depth, rarefaction still showed sorted-subset sequencing to be incomplete. As a rule, naive subsets had a larger estimated richness than memory subsets. Relative to clonotypes present in all four donors, those not shared had lower generation probabilities.

For sorted subsets, 150 to 250 ng DNA per replicate equaled some 27,000 T cell genomes. The repertoire was sequenced with immunoSEQ multiplex PCR; TCRdb's copy has only in-frame clones and lacks some. The profile shows a few hundred thousand clones, 90% to 97% of them singletons. The rearrangement joins TRBV13 to TRBJ2-3; tentatively, D is TRBD2 (5 bases). Sequenced: memory CD8+ T cells sorted from blood. The subset is: CD45RO+ cells pooled with CCR7-negative TemRA cells. The receptor comes from a young man in good health. For the CDR3, the DNA is TGTGCCAGCAGCAATTACGGCGGACTTATCACAGATACGCAGTATTTT. The encoded protein is CASSNYGGLITDTQYF.